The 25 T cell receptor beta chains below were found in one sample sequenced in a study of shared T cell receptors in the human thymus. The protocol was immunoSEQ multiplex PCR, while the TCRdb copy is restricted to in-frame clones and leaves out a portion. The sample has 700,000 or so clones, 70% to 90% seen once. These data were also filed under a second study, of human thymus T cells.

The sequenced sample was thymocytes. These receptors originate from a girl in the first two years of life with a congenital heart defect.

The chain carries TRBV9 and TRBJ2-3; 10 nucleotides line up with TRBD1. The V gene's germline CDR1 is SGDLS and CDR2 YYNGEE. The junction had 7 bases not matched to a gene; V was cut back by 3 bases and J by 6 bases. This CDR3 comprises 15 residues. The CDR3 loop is CASSDGQGVFDTQYF. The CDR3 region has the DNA TGTGCCAGCAGCGACGGACAGGGGGTTTTTGATACGCAGTATTTT. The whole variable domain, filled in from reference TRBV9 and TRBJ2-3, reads DSGVTQTPKHLITATGQRVTLRCSPRSGDLSVYWYQQSLDQGLQFLIQYYNGEERAKGNILERFSAQQFPDLHSELNLSSLELGDSALYFCASSDGQGVFDTQYFGPGTRLTVL.

This CDR3 is CASSSEGVSLNLSGNTIYF. In nucleotides, the CDR3 is TGTGCCAGCAGCTCTGAGGGGGTTAGCCTCAACCTCTCTGGAAACACCATATATTTT. This sequence joins TRBV5-6 and TRBJ1-3, with D maybe TRBD1 (6 bases). The CDR3 totals 19 residues. V dropped 3 bases and J dropped 0 bases, with 22 bases sitting between them. Per germline, CDR1 SGHDT and CDR2 YYEEEE.

The CDR3 here is CASSSSSYRGGYTF. The CDR3 nucleotides read TGTGCCAGCAGCTCCTCATCATACAGGGGCGGCTACACCTTC. J is TRBJ1-2 and V is TRBV7-9; TRBD1 aligns across 7 bases. There are 14 residues in the CDR3. The germline CDR1 and CDR2 sequences are SEHNR and FQNEAQ (reference sequence). J lost 8 bases, V lost 4 bases, and 10 bases had no gene match.

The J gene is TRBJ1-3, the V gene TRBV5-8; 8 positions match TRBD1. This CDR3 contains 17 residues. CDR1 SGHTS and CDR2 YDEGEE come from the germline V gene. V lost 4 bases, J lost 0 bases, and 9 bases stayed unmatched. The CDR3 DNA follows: TGTGCCAGCAGCATAACAGACAGGGGAAACTCTGGAAACACCATATATTTT. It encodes CASSITDRGNSGNTIYF.

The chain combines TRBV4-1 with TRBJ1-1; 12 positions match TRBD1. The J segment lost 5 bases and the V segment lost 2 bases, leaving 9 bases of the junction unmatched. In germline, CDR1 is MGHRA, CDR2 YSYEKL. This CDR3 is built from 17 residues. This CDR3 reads CASSQPGTGGAGTEAFF. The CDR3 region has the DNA TGCGCCAGCAGCCAACCCGGGACAGGGGGCGCGGGGACTGAAGCTTTCTTT.

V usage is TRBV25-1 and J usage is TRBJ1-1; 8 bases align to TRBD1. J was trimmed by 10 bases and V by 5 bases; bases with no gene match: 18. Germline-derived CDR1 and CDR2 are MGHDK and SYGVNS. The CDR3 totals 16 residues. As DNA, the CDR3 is TGTGCCAGCAGTAGTAGTTCTACAGGGGGGAAGGTCGGAGCTTTCTTT. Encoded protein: CASSSSSTGGKVGAFF.

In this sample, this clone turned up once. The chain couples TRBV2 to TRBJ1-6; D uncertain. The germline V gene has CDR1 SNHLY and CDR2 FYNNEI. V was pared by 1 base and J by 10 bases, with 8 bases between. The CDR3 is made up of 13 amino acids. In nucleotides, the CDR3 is TGTGCCAGCAGTGAAGAGACGGGGTCACCCCTCCACTTT. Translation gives CASSEETGSPLHF.

The CDR3, as DNA: TGTGCCAGCAGCCAGGGGGGAATGAACACTGAAGCTTTCTTT. As protein: CASSQGGMNTEAFF. The rearrangement links TRBV6-6 to TRBJ1-1; 7 bases are a match to TRBD1. Germline V gene lookup returns CDR1 MNHNY and CDR2 SVGAGI (reference sequence). This CDR3 has 14 residues. With V trimmed by 6 bases and J by 0 bases, 4 bases remained unmatched.

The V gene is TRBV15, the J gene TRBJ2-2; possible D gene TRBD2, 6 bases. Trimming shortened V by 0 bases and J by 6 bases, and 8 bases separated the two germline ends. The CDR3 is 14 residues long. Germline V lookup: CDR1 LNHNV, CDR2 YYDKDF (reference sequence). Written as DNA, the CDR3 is TGTGCCACCAGCAGAGATAGCGGTGCCGGGGAGCTGTTTTTT. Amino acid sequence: CATSRDSGAGELFF. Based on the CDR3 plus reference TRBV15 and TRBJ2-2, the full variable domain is DAMVIQNPRYQVTQFGKPVTLSCSQTLNHNVMYWYQQKSSQAPKLLFHYYDKDFNNEADTPDNFQSRRPNTSFCFLDIRSPGLGDTAMYLCATSRDSGAGELFFGEGSRLTVL.

CDR3 region: CASSGDRYTDTQYF. The CDR3 nucleotides are TGTGCCAGCAGTGGGGACAGGTACACAGATACGCAGTATTTT. This chain joins TRBV2 and TRBJ2-3; 8 bases are shared with TRBD1. Germline lookup yields CDR1 SNHLY and CDR2 FYNNEI. The CDR3 covers 14 residues. With V trimmed by 4 bases and J by 2 bases, 2 bases remained unmatched. The whole variable domain, filled in from reference TRBV2 and TRBJ2-3, reads EPEVTQTPSHQVTQMGQEVILRCVPISNHLYFYWYRQILGQKVEFLVSFYNNEISEKSEIFDDQFSVERPDGSNFTLKIRSTKLEDSAMYFCASSGDRYTDTQYFGPGTRLTVL.

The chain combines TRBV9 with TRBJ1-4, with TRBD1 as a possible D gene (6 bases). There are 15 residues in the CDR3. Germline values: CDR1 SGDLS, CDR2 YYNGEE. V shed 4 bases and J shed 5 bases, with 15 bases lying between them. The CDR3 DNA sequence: TGTGCCAGCAGCCCCCAGACAGGAATCAATGAAAAACTGTTTTTT. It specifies CASSPQTGINEKLFF.

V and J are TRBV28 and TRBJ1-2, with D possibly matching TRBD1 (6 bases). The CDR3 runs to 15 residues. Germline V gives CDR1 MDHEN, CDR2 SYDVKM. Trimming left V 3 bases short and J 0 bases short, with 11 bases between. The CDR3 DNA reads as TGTGCCAGCAGTTTTGTCAGGGGCCCTAACTATGGCTACACCTTC. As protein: CASSFVRGPNYGYTF.

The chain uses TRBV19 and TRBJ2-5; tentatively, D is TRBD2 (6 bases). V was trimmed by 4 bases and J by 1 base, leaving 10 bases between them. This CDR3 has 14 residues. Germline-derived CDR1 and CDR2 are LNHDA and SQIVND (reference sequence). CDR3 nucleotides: TGTGCCAGTAGTAGTCGGGGGATCCAAGAGACCCAGTACTTC. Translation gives CASSSRGIQETQYF.

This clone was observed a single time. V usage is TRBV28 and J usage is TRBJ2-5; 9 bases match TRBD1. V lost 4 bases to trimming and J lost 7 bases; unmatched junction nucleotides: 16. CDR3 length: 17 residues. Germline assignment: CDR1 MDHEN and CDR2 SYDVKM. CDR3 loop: CASSSIYRGRRFVTQYF. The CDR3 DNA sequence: TGTGCCAGCAGTTCAATATACAGGGGGCGCCGGTTTGTGACCCAGTACTTC.

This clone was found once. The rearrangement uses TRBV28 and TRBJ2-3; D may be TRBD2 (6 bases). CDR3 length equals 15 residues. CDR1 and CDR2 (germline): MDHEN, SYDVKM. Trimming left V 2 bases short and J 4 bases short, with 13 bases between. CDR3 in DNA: TGTGCCAGCAGTTTAATCGGGGGAGTAGCAGATACGCAGTATTTT. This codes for CASSLIGGVADTQYF. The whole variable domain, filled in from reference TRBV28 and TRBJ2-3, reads DVKVTQSSRYLVKRTGEKVFLECVQDMDHENMFWYRQDPGLGLRLIYFSYDVKMKEKGDIPEGYSVSREKKERFSLILESASTNQTSMYLCASSLIGGVADTQYFGPGTRLTVL.

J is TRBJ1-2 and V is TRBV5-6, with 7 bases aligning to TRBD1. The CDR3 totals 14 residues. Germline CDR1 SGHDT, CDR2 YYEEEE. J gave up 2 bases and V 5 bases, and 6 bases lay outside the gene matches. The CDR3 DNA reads TGTGCCAGCAGTGTGGGACAGAGGAACTATGGCTACACCTTC. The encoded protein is CASSVGQRNYGYTF.

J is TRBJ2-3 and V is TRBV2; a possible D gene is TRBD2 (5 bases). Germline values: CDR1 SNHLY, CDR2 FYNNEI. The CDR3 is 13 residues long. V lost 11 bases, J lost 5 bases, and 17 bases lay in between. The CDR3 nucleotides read TGTGCCGACACGAGGGAATGGGGAGATACGCAGTATTTT. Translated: CADTREWGDTQYF. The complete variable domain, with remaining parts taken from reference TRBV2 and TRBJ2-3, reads EPEVTQTPSHQVTQMGQEVILRCVPISNHLYFYWYRQILGQKVEFLVSFYNNEISEKSEIFDDQFSVERPDGSNFTLKIRSTKLEDSAMYFCADTREWGDTQYFGPGTRLTVL.

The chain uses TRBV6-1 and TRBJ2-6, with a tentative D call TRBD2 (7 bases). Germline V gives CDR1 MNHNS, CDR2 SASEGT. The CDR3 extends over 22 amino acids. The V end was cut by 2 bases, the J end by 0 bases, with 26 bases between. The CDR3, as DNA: TGTGCCAGCAGTGAATGGGAGGGGGGGGGAACTCCCAGGACCTCTGGGGCCAACGTCCTGACTTTC. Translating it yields CASSEWEGGGTPRTSGANVLTF.

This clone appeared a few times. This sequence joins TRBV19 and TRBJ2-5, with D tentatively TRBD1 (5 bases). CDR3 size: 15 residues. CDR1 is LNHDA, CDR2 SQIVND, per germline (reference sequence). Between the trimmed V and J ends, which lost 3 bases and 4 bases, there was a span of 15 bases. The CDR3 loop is CASSITRVLGETQYF. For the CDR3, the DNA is TGTGCCAGTAGTATTACCAGGGTTCTCGGAGAGACCCAGTACTTC.

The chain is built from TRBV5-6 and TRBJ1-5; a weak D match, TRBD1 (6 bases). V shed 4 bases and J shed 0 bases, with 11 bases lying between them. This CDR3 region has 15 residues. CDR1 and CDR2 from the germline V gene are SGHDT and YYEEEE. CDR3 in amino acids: CASSTGQNSNQPQHF. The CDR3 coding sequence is TGTGCCAGCAGCACGGGACAAAATAGCAATCAGCCCCAGCATTTT.

In nucleotides, the CDR3 is TGTGCCAGCAGCTCCCAATTAGGGGGTACGAACTATGGCTACACCTTC. Translation: CASSSQLGGTNYGYTF. This chain uses TRBV11-1 with TRBJ1-2; a possible D gene is TRBD1 (6 bases). The CDR3 is 16 amino acids. Germline V gene lookup returns CDR1 SGHAT and CDR2 FQDESV (reference sequence). V shed 4 bases and J shed 2 bases, with 17 bases lying between them.

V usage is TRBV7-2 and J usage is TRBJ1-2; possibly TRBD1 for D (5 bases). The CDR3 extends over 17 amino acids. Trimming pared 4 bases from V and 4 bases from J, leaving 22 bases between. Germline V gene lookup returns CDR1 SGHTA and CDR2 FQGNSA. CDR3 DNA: TGTGCCAGCAGCTACGTGGGGGGAGGGGAAAGCCTCTATGGCTACACCTTC. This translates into CASSYVGGGESLYGYTF.

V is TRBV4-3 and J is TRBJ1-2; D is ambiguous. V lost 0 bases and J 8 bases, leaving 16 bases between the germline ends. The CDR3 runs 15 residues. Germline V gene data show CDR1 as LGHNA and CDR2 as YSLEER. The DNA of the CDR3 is TGCGCCAGCAGCCAAGATCGTCAGTTCCTGAGGGGCTACACCTTC. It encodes CASSQDRQFLRGYTF.

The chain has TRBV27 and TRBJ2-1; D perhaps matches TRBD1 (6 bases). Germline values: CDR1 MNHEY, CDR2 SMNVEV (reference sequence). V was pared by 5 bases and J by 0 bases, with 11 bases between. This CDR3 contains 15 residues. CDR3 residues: CASSTGDTSYNEQFF. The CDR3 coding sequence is TGTGCCAGCAGTACCGGGGACACCTCCTACAATGAGCAGTTCTTC.

CDR3 sequence (DNA): TGTGCCAGCAGCCAAGAAGGGGGTGGAAACACCATATATTTT. Protein sequence: CASSQEGGGNTIYF. The V gene is TRBV14, the J gene TRBJ1-3, with D perhaps TRBD1 (6 bases). The V and J ends lost 0 bases and 3 bases respectively, with 6 bases between them. Germline CDR1 SGHDN, CDR2 FVKESK. CDR3 length: 14 residues.